A selection of T cell receptor beta chains follows, all from one sample in a study of cytomegalovirus exposure and HLA in healthy donors. Assay used: immunoSEQ multiplex PCR; TCRdb lists only in-frame clones, some missing. The repertoire consists of 75,000 to 95,000 clones, with around 66% occurring once and the leading ten covering around 4.2%. The sample comprised PBMCs. The receptors were sampled from a man aged 25-40 years in good health and CMV-seronegative. CDR3s include the opening cysteine and the closing phenylalanine or tryptophan. D genes are given only for firm matches. A row's size may be missing; if present it is once, few, many or a size class.

v_call	clone_size	j_call	d_call	cdr3_aa	cdr3_nt
TRBV5-5	-	TRBJ1-1	-	CASSLGTFTEAFF	TGTGCCAGCAGCTTAGGGACATTCACTGAAGCTTTCTTT
TRBV5-6	-	TRBJ2-7	TRBD2	CASSLAGTRYYEQYF	TGTGCCAGCAGCTTGGCAGGGACTAGGTACTACGAGCAGTACTTC
TRBV27	-	TRBJ2-7	TRBD1	CASSSGTGVEQYF	TGTGCCAGCAGTTCCGGGACAGGGGTCGAGCAGTACTTC
TRBV7-9	-	TRBJ2-7	-	CSSSPLGDEQYF	TGTTCCAGCAGTCCCCTCGGGGACGAGCAGTACTTC
TRBV2	-	TRBJ2-7	-	CASHFGSEQYF	TGTGCCAGCCATTTCGGGTCCGAGCAGTACTTC
TRBV29-1	few	TRBJ1-1	-	CSVHPNTEAFF	TGCAGCGTTCATCCGAACACTGAAGCTTTCTTT
TRBV5-1	few	TRBJ1-4	-	CASSTTELATNEKLFF	TGCGCCAGCAGCACCACAGAGTTGGCAACTAATGAAAAACTGTTTTTT
TRBV2	-	TRBJ1-2	-	CASRADRVSGYTF	TGTGCCAGCAGGGCGGACAGAGTTAGTGGCTACACCTTC
TRBV5-1	-	TRBJ2-2	TRBD2	CASSLTSGGLNTGELFF	TGCGCCAGCAGCCTGACTAGCGGGGGGCTTAACACCGGGGAGCTGTTTTTT
TRBV25-1	-	TRBJ1-1	-	CASSEQISGNTEAFF	TGTGCCAGCAGTGAACAGATTTCAGGAAACACTGAAGCTTTCTTT
TRBV4-3	once	TRBJ2-5	TRBD2	CASSQEIAGVAETQYF	TGCGCCAGCAGCCAAGAAATAGCGGGGGTCGCAGAGACCCAGTACTTC
TRBV29-1	-	TRBJ2-3	TRBD2	CSVEGGLAGVPDTQYF	TGCAGCGTTGAAGGGGGACTAGCGGGAGTCCCAGATACGCAGTATTTT
TRBV7-6	-	TRBJ1-2	TRBD1	CASSFPGQAGYTF	TGTGCCAGCAGCTTTCCGGGACAGGCGGGCTACACCTTC
TRBV19	-	TRBJ2-7	TRBD1	CASSLTGGAYEQYF	TGTGCCAGTAGTTTAACAGGGGGCGCGTACGAGCAGTACTTC
TRBV7-2	-	TRBJ1-1	-	CASSLVQGLENTEAFF	TGTGCCAGCAGCTTGGTCCAGGGATTGGAGAACACTGAAGCTTTCTTT
TRBV9	-	TRBJ2-7	-	CASSEGLTYEQYF	TGTGCCAGCAGCGAGGGGCTTACCTACGAGCAGTACTTC
TRBV6-1	-	TRBJ2-7	-	CASSEEGLPYNEQYF	TGTGCCAGCAGTGAAGAGGGACTCCCCTATAACGAGCAGTACTTC
TRBV6-1	few	TRBJ1-6	-	CASSEQGSSPLHF	TGTGCCAGCAGTGAACAGGGCAGTTCACCCCTCCACTTT
TRBV10-1	-	TRBJ2-1	TRBD2	CASSESPSGSTDEQFF	TGCGCCAGCAGTGAGTCGCCTAGCGGGAGTACAGATGAGCAGTTCTTC
TRBV28	-	TRBJ1-1	-	CASNRGGNTEAFF	TGTGCCAGCAACCGAGGGGGAAACACTGAAGCTTTCTTT
TRBV14	-	TRBJ2-7	TRBD2	CASSQGGLAGRYEQYF	TGTGCCAGCAGCCAAGGGGGACTAGCGGGCCGCTACGAGCAGTACTTC
TRBV9	-	TRBJ1-2	TRBD1	CASSGRRQGEYGYTF	TGTGCCAGCAGCGGGAGACGACAGGGCGAATATGGCTACACCTTC
TRBV6-5	-	TRBJ1-2	TRBD1	CASSRTGTEYGYTF	TGTGCCAGCAGTCGAACCGGGACAGAGTATGGCTACACCTTC
TRBV5-1	-	TRBJ2-7	-	CASSLERVPYEQYF	TGCGCCAGCAGCTTGGAGAGGGTCCCCTACGAGCAGTACTTC
TRBV10-3	few	TRBJ2-7	TRBD2	CAIGGGKPYEQYF	TGTGCCATCGGGGGGGGTAAACCCTACGAGCAGTACTTC
TRBV2	-	TRBJ2-2	-	CASSKRDSTGELFF	TGTGCCAGCAGTAAGAGGGATTCCACCGGGGAGCTGTTTTTT